The 12 T cell receptor beta chains reported below all come from one sample, sequenced in a study of T cell repertoires in cytomegalovirus infection. TCRdb re-derived calls from the reads in MiXCR, one entry per CDR3 protein. The data hold over 55,000 distinct CDR3 sequences, with over 20% observed a single time. No cognate antigen is known for these TCRs. The starting material was CD8+ T cells from cultured PBMCs, obtained from culture after CMV antigen stimulation. The receptors originated from a human donor in good health (CMV status not recorded). Some clones in this sample may be carry-over from other donors' samples.

The chain employs TRBV12-3 or TRBV12-4 and TRBJ2-7; D remains ambiguous. This CDR3 region has 13 residues. V lost 1 base and J lost 6, with 10 bases in between. CDR3 sequence: CASSLGQLGEQYF. The CDR3 DNA reads as TGTGCCAGCAGTTTAGGGCAATTGGGCGAGCAGTACTTC.

The rearrangement joins TRBV9 to TRBJ2-7, with TRBD1 matching over 11 bases. V dropped 4 bases and J dropped 3; count of bases not matched to a gene: 9. Germline CDR1 and CDR2: SGDLS and YYNGEE. This CDR3 contains 16 residues. CDR3 residues: CASSPPGTGGDYEQYF. The CDR3 DNA sequence: TGTGCCAGCAGCCCCCCCGGGACAGGGGGGGACTACGAGCAGTACTTC. Full variable domain (remainder filled in from reference TRBV9 and TRBJ2-7): DSGVTQTPKHLITATGQRVTLRCSPRSGDLSVYWYQQSLDQGLQFLIQYYNGEERAKGNILERFSAQQFPDLHSELNLSSLELGDSALYFCASSPPGTGGDYEQYFGPGTRLTVT.

This clonotype was detected only a few times. This sequence joins TRBV7-2 and TRBJ1-3; no firm D call. The CDR3 covers 15 residues. Trimming removed 5 bases at V and 3 bases at J, with 14 bases between. The germline V gene encodes CDR1 SGHTA and CDR2 FQGNSA. Here the CDR3 DNA reads TGTGCCAGCAGCCATGATCGAGGTGGTGGAAACACCATATATTTT. This gives the protein CASSHDRGGGNTIYF.

The gene calls are TRBV6-5 and TRBJ2-1; the match to TRBD2 covers 7 bases. From germline, CDR1 is MNHEY and CDR2 SVGAGI. This CDR3 comprises 16 residues. The V segment lost 7 bases and the J segment 1 base; nucleotides outside the gene matches: 10. CDR3 coding DNA: TGTGCCAGCATTAACAACGGGGGGAGATCCTACAATGAGCAGTTCTTC. Its translation: CASINNGGRSYNEQFF.

This clonotype was detected only once. A much more abundant neighbour one base away suggests this may be a read error. This chain uses TRBV25-1 with TRBJ2-1, with 12 bases lining up with TRBD2. Germline-derived CDR1 and CDR2 are MGHDK and SYGVNS. There are 15 residues in the CDR3. J was trimmed by 4 bases and V by 4 bases; bases with no gene match: 2. The CDR3 nucleotides are TGTGCCAGCAGTGGACTAGCGGGGGAATACAATGAGCAGTTCTTC. Amino acid sequence: CASSGLAGEYNEQFF.

The V and J genes are TRBV7-6 and TRBJ1-1, with TRBD1 identical over 8 bases. CDR1 is SGHVS and CDR2 is FNYEAQ in the germline V gene. Trimming cost V 4 bases and J 5 bases; bases outside gene matches: 15. The CDR3 runs 17 residues. This CDR3 is CASSSRVDRGQWTEAFF. DNA for the CDR3: TGTGCCAGCAGCTCCCGGGTAGACAGGGGCCAATGGACTGAAGCTTTCTTT. The full variable domain, completed using reference TRBV7-6 and TRBJ1-1, is GAGVSQSPRYKVTKRGQDVALRCDPISGHVSLYWYRQALGQGPEFLTYFNYEAQQDKSGLPNDRFSAERPEGSISTLTIQRTEQRDSAMYRCASSSRVDRGQWTEAFFGQGTRLTVV.

The gene calls are TRBV7-2 and TRBJ2-3; TRBD1 agrees at 9 bases. Germline CDR1 is SGHTA and CDR2 is FQGNSA. The CDR3 is 16 residues long. J gave up 2 bases and V 5 bases, and 8 bases lay outside the gene matches. CDR3 sequence: CASSPLGTGITDTQYF. In DNA form, the CDR3 reads TGTGCCAGCAGCCCCTTGGGGACAGGGATCACAGATACGCAGTATTTT.

In this sample, this clonotype turned up a few times. The V call is TRBV4-1, the J call TRBJ2-1; 11 positions agree with TRBD2. The CDR3 is 15 residues long. The trim removed 0 bases at V and 9 bases at J, leaving 4 bases unmatched. CDR1 is MGHRA, CDR2 YSYEKL, per germline. CDR3 in amino acids: CASSQDSGGGGEQFF. CDR3 nucleotides: TGCGCCAGCAGCCAAGATAGCGGGGGGGGCGGTGAGCAGTTCTTC.

V gene TRBV4-1 combines with J gene TRBJ2-2; no reliable D call. The germline V gene has CDR1 MGHRA and CDR2 YSYEKL. There are 15 residues in the CDR3. Deletions cut 0 bases from V and 4 bases from J, with 9 bases between. CDR3 sequence reads: CASSQEWAPTGELFF. The CDR3 DNA is TGCGCCAGCAGCCAAGAATGGGCCCCCACCGGGGAGCTGTTTTTT.

The rearrangement links TRBV27 to TRBJ1-5; no firm D call. The germline CDR1 and CDR2 sequences are MNHEY and SMNVEV (reference sequence). With 2 bases removed from V and 2 bases from J, the gap between germline ends came to 7 bases. This CDR3 spans 14 amino acids. The CDR3 sequence is CASSLTGGNQPQHF. Here the CDR3 DNA reads TGTGCCAGCAGTTTAACCGGGGGCAATCAGCCCCAGCATTTT.

This clonotype was picked up a small number of times. This chain links TRBV27 with TRBJ2-2; a weak D match, TRBD1 (6 bases). The CDR3 covers 15 residues. Germline-derived CDR1 and CDR2 are MNHEY and SMNVEV (reference sequence). Trimming removed 1 base at V and 4 bases at J, with 10 bases between. Here the CDR3 reads CASSLFGGTTGELFF. The CDR3 DNA reads as TGTGCCAGCAGTTTATTTGGGGGCACCACCGGGGAGCTGTTTTTT.

In this sample, this clonotype turned up a few times. The chain is built from TRBV7-9 and TRBJ1-2; no reliable D call. V gave up 5 bases and J gave up 2 bases, with 18 bases separating them. The germline V gene encodes CDR1 SEHNR and CDR2 FQNEAQ (reference sequence). This CDR3 has 16 amino acids. CDR3 DNA: TGTGCCAGCAGCATCCCGACGAGGCCCCTCAACTATGGCTACACCTTC. Translating it yields CASSIPTRPLNYGYTF.